The rows below give T cell receptor beta chains drawn from one sample of a study of blood T cell repertoires in COVID-19. The protocol was immunoSEQ multiplex PCR, while the TCRdb copy is restricted to in-frame clones and leaves out a portion. In the table there are about 130,000 clones, about 76% of which are singletons. Sequenced input: peripheral blood. The receptors were sampled from a woman between 70 and 85 years old with COVID-19, enrolled during active disease. Each CDR3 is given with its conserved first and last residue. The order of the fields is clone size, D gene, V gene, J gene, CDR3 protein, CDR3 DNA. A D gene is named only where the DNA matches it firmly. Expanded clones get a size class; other rows say once, few or many, or leave the size out.

abundance: few
d_gene: NA
v_gene: TRBV2
j_gene: TRBJ1-4
CDR3aa: CASNPGEKLFF
CDR3nt: TGTGCCAGCAACCCGGGGGAAAAACTGTTTTTT

abundance: NA
d_gene: NA
v_gene: TRBV7-2
j_gene: TRBJ1-5
CDR3aa: CASSLTRSSNQPQHF
CDR3nt: TGTGCCAGCAGCCTTACAAGATCTAGCAATCAGCCCCAGCATTTT

abundance: NA
d_gene: TRBD2
v_gene: TRBV7-3
j_gene: TRBJ2-1
CDR3aa: CASSPTSASYNEQFF
CDR3nt: TGTGCCAGCAGTCCGACTAGCGCCTCCTACAATGAGCAGTTCTTC

abundance: NA
d_gene: NA
v_gene: TRBV6-5
j_gene: TRBJ1-2
CDR3aa: CASSSLVVQGNYGYTF
CDR3nt: TGTGCCAGCAGTTCCCTCGTTGTTCAGGGGAACTATGGCTACACCTTC

abundance: once
d_gene: NA
v_gene: TRBV7-2
j_gene: TRBJ1-1
CDR3aa: CASSLGQAEAFF
CDR3nt: TGTGCCAGCAGCTTGGGTCAGGCTGAAGCTTTCTTT

abundance: NA
d_gene: TRBD1
v_gene: TRBV30
j_gene: TRBJ1-1
CDR3aa: CAWKEQGFTEAFF
CDR3nt: TGTGCCTGGAAAGAACAGGGGTTCACTGAAGCTTTCTTT

abundance: NA
d_gene: NA
v_gene: TRBV19
j_gene: TRBJ2-7
CDR3aa: CASSIGAGDLYEQYF
CDR3nt: TGTGCCAGTAGTATCGGGGCAGGGGATTTGTACGAGCAGTACTTC

abundance: few
d_gene: NA
v_gene: TRBV6-5
j_gene: TRBJ2-3
CDR3aa: CASSGGSTDTQYF
CDR3nt: TGTGCCAGCAGCGGGGGAAGCACAGATACGCAGTATTTT

abundance: NA
d_gene: NA
v_gene: TRBV29-1
j_gene: TRBJ1-4
CDR3aa: CSVAGDNLQAPRNEKLFF
CDR3nt: TGCAGCGTTGCTGGGGACAACTTACAGGCCCCTCGTAATGAAAAACTGTTTTTT

abundance: NA
d_gene: NA
v_gene: TRBV12-3/TRBV12-4
j_gene: TRBJ2-7
CDR3aa: CASSLINAGEQYF
CDR3nt: TGTGCCAGCAGTTTAATTAACGCCGGGGAGCAGTACTTC

abundance: NA
d_gene: NA
v_gene: TRBV6-1
j_gene: TRBJ2-7
CDR3aa: CASSEATDSAYEQYF
CDR3nt: TGTGCCAGCAGTGAAGCGACCGACAGTGCCTACGAGCAGTACTTC

abundance: NA
d_gene: TRBD2
v_gene: TRBV9
j_gene: TRBJ2-1
CDR3aa: CASSVVGTSNEQFF
CDR3nt: TGTGCCAGCAGCGTAGTAGGGACTAGCAATGAGCAGTTCTTC

abundance: NA
d_gene: TRBD1
v_gene: TRBV28
j_gene: TRBJ2-5
CDR3aa: CASRSEGGRQETQYF
CDR3nt: TGTGCCAGCAGGTCCGAAGGGGGCCGCCAAGAGACCCAGTACTTC

abundance: NA
d_gene: NA
v_gene: TRBV5-6
j_gene: TRBJ2-3
CDR3aa: CASSRLGDTQYF
CDR3nt: TGTGCCAGCAGTAGACTAGGGGATACGCAGTATTTT

abundance: NA
d_gene: NA
v_gene: TRBV12-3/TRBV12-4
j_gene: TRBJ1-1
CDR3aa: CASSNRYSAAFF
CDR3nt: TGTGCCAGCAGTAACCGTTACAGTGCTGCTTTCTTT

abundance: few
d_gene: NA
v_gene: TRBV24-1
j_gene: TRBJ1-2
CDR3aa: CATSDLQYGYTF
CDR3nt: TGTGCCACCAGTGATTTGCAGTATGGCTACACCTTC

abundance: NA
d_gene: TRBD1
v_gene: TRBV4-2
j_gene: TRBJ2-1
CDR3aa: CASSQARGTGSHNEQFF
CDR3nt: TGTGCCAGCAGCCAAGCGCGGGGGACAGGGAGCCACAATGAGCAGTTCTTC

abundance: NA
d_gene: TRBD1
v_gene: TRBV6-5
j_gene: TRBJ2-7
CDR3aa: CASSPISNGQGGPYF
CDR3nt: TGTGCCAGCAGCCCAATCAGCAATGGACAGGGCGGTCCGTACTTC

abundance: NA
d_gene: NA
v_gene: TRBV7-9
j_gene: TRBJ1-6
CDR3aa: CASSSIQGNNSPLHF
CDR3nt: TGTGCCAGCAGTTCCATACAGGGAAATAATTCACCCCTCCACTTT

abundance: NA
d_gene: NA
v_gene: TRBV12-3/TRBV12-4
j_gene: TRBJ2-3
CDR3aa: CASSLGGADTQYF
CDR3nt: TGTGCCAGCAGCCTTGGGGGGGCCGATACGCAGTATTTT

abundance: NA
d_gene: TRBD2
v_gene: TRBV27
j_gene: TRBJ2-6
CDR3aa: CASSLASGGASGANVLTF
CDR3nt: TGTGCCAGCAGTTTGGCTAGCGGGGGGGCCTCTGGGGCCAACGTCCTGACTTTC

abundance: NA
d_gene: NA
v_gene: TRBV19
j_gene: TRBJ1-1
CDR3aa: CASSMKGDTEAFF
CDR3nt: TGTGCCAGTAGTATGAAGGGGGACACTGAAGCTTTCTTT

abundance: NA
d_gene: NA
v_gene: TRBV7-9
j_gene: TRBJ2-7
CDR3aa: CASSLGVNSPNF
CDR3nt: TGTGCCAGCAGCTTAGGAGTGAACAGCCCCAACTTC

abundance: NA
d_gene: NA
v_gene: TRBV21-1
j_gene: TRBJ2-5
CDR3aa: CASSKVGRRGLLAPTAQETQYF
CDR3nt: TGTGCCAGCAGCAAAGTAGGTCGGAGGGGGCTCCTCGCCCCAACGGCGCAAGAGACCCAGTACTTC

abundance: NA
d_gene: NA
v_gene: TRBV30
j_gene: TRBJ1-1
CDR3aa: CAWRTGTAEAFF
CDR3nt: TGTGCCTGGAGAACAGGGACCGCTGAAGCTTTCTTT

abundance: NA
d_gene: TRBD1
v_gene: TRBV7-2
j_gene: TRBJ2-7
CDR3aa: CASSLTGNHEQYF
CDR3nt: TGTGCCAGCAGCTTGACAGGGAATCACGAGCAGTACTTC

abundance: NA
d_gene: TRBD2
v_gene: TRBV7-2
j_gene: TRBJ2-1
CDR3aa: CASSPSSGGGEQFF
CDR3nt: TGTGCCAGCAGCCCGAGCAGCGGGGGGGGTGAGCAGTTCTTC